Reported below is one T cell receptor (beta chain). These data come from a study of T cell changes during pregnancy in multiple sclerosis. TCRdb keeps only in-frame clones here, not all; method: immunoSEQ multiplex PCR. The sample shows around 26,000 clones, 89% of them seen only once. CDR3 size: 14 residues. The V end lost 8 bases, the J end lost 1 base, and 11 bases lay between the germline ends. Germline V gives CDR1 MNHNS, CDR2 SASEGT. The specimen was CD4+ T cells from peripheral blood mononuclear cells, collected in the first trimester of pregnancy. The clonotype comes from a female donor in good health, enrolled as a control in a pregnancy study. This chain links TRBV6-1 with TRBJ2-2, with D perhaps TRBD1 (5 bases). As DNA, the CDR3 is TGTGCCAGCGACCTCGACAGGAACACCGGGGAGCTGTTTTTT. It is translated as CASDLDRNTGELFF.